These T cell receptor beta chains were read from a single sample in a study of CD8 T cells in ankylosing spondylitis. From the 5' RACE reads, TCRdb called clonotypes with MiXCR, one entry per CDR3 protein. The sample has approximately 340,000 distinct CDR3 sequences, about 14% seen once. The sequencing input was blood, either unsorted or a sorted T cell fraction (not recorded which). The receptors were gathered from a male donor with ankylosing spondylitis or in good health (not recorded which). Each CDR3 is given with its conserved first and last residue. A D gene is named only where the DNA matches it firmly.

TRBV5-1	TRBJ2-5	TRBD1	CASCRDRVSWETQYF
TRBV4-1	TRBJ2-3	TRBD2	CASSRTSATDTQYF
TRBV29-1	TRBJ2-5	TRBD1	CSVEDPRDRVQETQYF
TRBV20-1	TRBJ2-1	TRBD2	CSATSGSRYNEQFF
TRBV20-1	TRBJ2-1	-	CSAVIGGNEQFF
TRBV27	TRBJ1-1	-	CASKMDRATEAFF
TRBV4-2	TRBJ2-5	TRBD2	CASSPTASGSGGETQYF
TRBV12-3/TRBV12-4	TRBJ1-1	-	CASSLTMGVTEAFF
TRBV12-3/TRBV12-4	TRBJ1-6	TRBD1	CASSFTGGDNSPLHF
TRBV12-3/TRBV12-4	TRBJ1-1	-	CASSRPRGQAFF
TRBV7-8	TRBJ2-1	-	CASSSRPARAYHNEQFF
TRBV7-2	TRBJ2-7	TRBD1	CASSLVGQLRYEQYF
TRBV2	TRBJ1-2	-	CASSYGGDYGYTF
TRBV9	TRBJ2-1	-	CASSVKRANNEQFF
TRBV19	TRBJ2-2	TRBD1	CASSMADRVGNTGELFF
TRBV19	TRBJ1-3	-	CASGRPSGNTIYF
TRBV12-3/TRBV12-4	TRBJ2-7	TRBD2	CASSLDPGLAPTYEQYF
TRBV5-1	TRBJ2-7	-	CASSLALGRGYEQYF
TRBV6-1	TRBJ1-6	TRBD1	CASTGQGRLGNSPLHF
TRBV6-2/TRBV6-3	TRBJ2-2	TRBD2	CASSLGLGRDGELFF
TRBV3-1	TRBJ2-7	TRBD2	CASSSQGLASAEQYF
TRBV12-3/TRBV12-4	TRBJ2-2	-	CASSLVGANTGELFF
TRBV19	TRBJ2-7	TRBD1	CASSMGPGQNYEQYF
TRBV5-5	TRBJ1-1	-	CASSYGTLSNTEAFF
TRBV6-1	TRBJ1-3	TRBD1	CASMRTGPSGNTIYF
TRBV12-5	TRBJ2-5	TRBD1	CASALDRGTHQETQYF
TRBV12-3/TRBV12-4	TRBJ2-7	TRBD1	CASTGRDRDYEQYF
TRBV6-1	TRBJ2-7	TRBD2	CASRPSGRNEQYF
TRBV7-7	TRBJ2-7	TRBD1	CASSLGTGYYEQYF
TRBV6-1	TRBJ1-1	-	CASSQSQGNTEAFF
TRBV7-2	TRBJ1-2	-	CASSLGDPRGGFGYTF
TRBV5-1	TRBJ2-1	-	CASSSRGNEQFF
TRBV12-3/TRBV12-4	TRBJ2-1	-	CASSFRTGSGQFF
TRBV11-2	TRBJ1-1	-	CASSLGTSGRTEAFF
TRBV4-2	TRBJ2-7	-	CASSQGEQIYEQYF
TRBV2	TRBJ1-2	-	CASSALWDHGYTF
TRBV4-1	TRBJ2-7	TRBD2	CASSQASLAGGYEQYF
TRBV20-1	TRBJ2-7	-	CSARVPTRSQYF
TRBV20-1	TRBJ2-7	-	CSARVRGALYEQYF
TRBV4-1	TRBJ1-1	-	CASSQSLWTEAFF
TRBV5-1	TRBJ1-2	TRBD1	CASSTDRANYGYTF
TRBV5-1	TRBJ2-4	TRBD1	CASSGQGAENIQYF
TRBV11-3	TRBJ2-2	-	CASSLDSAGTGELFF
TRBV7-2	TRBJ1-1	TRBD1	CASSSGQAYTEAFF
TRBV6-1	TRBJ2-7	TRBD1	CASSHGSTGTVVYEQYF
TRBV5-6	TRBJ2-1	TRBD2	CASSLGLLAGVPNEQFF
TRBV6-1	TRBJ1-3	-	CASSRDISGNTIYF
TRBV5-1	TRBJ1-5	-	CASSLDGQTNQPQHF
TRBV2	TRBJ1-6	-	CASRGTYNSPLHF
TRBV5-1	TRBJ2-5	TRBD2	CASSLEVSGRGETQYF
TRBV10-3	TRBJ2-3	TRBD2	CAISETTTSGKTDTQYF
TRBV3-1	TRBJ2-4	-	CASSQAARNIQYF
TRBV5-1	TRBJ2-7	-	CASSLEGEEQYF
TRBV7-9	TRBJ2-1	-	CASSLVLFTYNEQFF
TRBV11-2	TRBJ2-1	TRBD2	CASSLEGTSGSSPYNEQFF